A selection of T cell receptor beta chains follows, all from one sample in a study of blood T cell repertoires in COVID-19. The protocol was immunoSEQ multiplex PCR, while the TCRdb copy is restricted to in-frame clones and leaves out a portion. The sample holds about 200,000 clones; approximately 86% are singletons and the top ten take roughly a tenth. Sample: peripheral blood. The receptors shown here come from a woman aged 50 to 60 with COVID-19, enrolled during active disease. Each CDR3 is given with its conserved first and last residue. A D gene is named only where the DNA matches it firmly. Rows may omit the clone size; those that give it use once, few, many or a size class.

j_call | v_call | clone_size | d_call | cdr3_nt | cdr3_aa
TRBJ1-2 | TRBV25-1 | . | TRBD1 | TGTGCCAGCAGTGAATATGGTGGGACAGGGTCTGGCTACACCTTC | CASSEYGGTGSGYTF
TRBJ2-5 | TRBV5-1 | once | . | TGCGCCAGCAGCTTGGTGCAGGGGATTGGGGAGACCCAGTACTTC | CASSLVQGIGETQYF
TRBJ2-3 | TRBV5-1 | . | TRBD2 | TGCGCCAGCAGCCCAGGGACTAGCGGCAACCTTTTCACAGATACGCAGTATTTT | CASSPGTSGNLFTDTQYF
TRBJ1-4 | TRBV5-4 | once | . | TGTGCCAGCAGCTTGGGGGGCCTTGAAAAACTGTTTTTT | CASSLGGLEKLFF
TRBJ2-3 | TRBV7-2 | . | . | TGTGCCAGCAGCTTAGCGGAAGGGAGGTGGGATACGCAGTATTTT | CASSLAEGRWDTQYF
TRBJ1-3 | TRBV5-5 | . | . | TGTGCCAGCACCGCCATAAGCCACTCTGGAAACACCATATATTTT | CASTAISHSGNTIYF
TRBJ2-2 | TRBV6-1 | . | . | TGTGCCAGCAGTGAAGCGCCCGGGGTGTTGGCCGGGGAGCTGTTTTTT | CASSEAPGVLAGELFF
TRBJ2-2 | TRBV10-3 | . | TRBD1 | TGTGCCATCAGTGAGTCGGACAGGGGTAGCGGGGAGCTGTTTTTT | CAISESDRGSGELFF
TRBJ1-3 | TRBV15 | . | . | TGTGCCACCAGCGCCTCCGGGATAGGAAACACCATATATTTT | CATSASGIGNTIYF
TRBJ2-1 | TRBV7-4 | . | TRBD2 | TGTGCCAGCAGCTTACCTCTGACTAGCGGGGCCTACAATGAGCAGTTCTTC | CASSLPLTSGAYNEQFF
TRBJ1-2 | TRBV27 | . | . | TGTGCCAGCAGTCCCGACAGATATGGCTACACCTTC | CASSPDRYGYTF
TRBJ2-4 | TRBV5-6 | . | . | TGTGCCAGCAGCCTCTCCTCGGACTTTCCAGCCAAAAACATTCAGTACTTC | CASSLSSDFPAKNIQYF
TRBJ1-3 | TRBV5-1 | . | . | TGCGCCAGCCGAGGTGGAGACTCTGGAAACACCATATATTTT | CASRGGDSGNTIYF
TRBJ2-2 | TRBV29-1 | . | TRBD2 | TGCAGCGTTTCCGGACTAGCGGGGGGTCCGAACACCGGGGAGCTGTTTTTT | CSVSGLAGGPNTGELFF
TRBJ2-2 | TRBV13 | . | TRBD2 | TGTGCCAGCAGCCCCTTAGCGGGGGGGGGCTCCGGGGAGCTGTTTTTT | CASSPLAGGGSGELFF
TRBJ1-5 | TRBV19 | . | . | TGTGCCAGTAGTCAGGGTTATGGTCAGCCCCAGCATTTT | CASSQGYGQPQHF
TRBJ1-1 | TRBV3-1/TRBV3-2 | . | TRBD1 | TGTGCCAGCAGCCAGGCTACAGGGGTATACACTGAAGCTTTCTTT | CASSQATGVYTEAFF
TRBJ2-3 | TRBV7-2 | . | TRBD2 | TGTGCCAGCAGCTTCCAGGTCAGCGGGGGGGCAGATACGCAGTATTTT | CASSFQVSGGADTQYF
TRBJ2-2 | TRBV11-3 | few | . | TGTGCCAGCAGCTTAGCGGGCACCGGGGAGCTGTTTTTT | CASSLAGTGELFF
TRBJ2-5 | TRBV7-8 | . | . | TGTGCCAGCAGCCTTACCGGGACTCCCGCGGGAGAGACCCAGTACTTC | CASSLTGTPAGETQYF
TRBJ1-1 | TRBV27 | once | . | TGTGCCAGCAGTCGCAGGGGACCACGAACTGAAGCTTTCTTT | CASSRRGPRTEAFF
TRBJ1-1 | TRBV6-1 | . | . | TGTGCCAGCAGTGAGATGAAGGCAGGTCGCACTGAAGCTTTCTTT | CASSEMKAGRTEAFF
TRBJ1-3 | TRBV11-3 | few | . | TGTGCCAGCAGCTTAGAATTAACACAGGCTGGAAACACCATATATTTT | CASSLELTQAGNTIYF
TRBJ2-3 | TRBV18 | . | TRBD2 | TGTGCCAGCTCACCGAATAGCGGGGGGGCCACAGATACGCAGTATTTT | CASSPNSGGATDTQYF
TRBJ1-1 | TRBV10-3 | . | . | TGTGCCACGATGAAACTACAGGGTAACACTGAAGCTTTCTTT | CATMKLQGNTEAFF
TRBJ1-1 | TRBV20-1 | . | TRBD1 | TGCAGTGCTAGTCAGGACAGGGGGACCACTGAAGCTTTCTTT | CSASQDRGTTEAFF
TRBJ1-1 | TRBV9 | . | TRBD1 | TGTGCCAGCAGCGTAAGACAGGGGGCCACTGAAGCTTTCTTT | CASSVRQGATEAFF
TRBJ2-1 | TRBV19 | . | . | TGTGCCAGTAGTATAGACCAGGGCCTGGGCAATGAGCAGTTCTTC | CASSIDQGLGNEQFF
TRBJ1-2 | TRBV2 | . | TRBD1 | TGTGCCCTACAGGGGGGATATAATGGCTACACCTTC | CALQGGYNGYTF
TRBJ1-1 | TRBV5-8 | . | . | TGTGCCAGCAGCTTGGGTCTGGGGGGAAACACTGAAGCTTTCTTT | CASSLGLGGNTEAFF